This T cell receptor (beta chain) was retrieved from a study of blood T cell repertoires in COVID-19. Study background: Both acute and convalescent COVID-19 samples were obtained from the United States, Italy and Spain. From T cells, B-cell-depleted T cells, or PBMCs came the material, which was cDNA or gDNA.

Original processing notes: Scientists estimated how many nucleated cells there were by amplifying reference gene primers. This table comes from immunoSEQ multiplex PCR, and its TCRdb copy is limited to in-frame clones, with some not included. V and J calls and clone size come straight from that table; D and trimming were deduced from the DNA. Of approximately 160,000 clones listed, roughly 84% are singletons. The CDR3 runs 12 residues. With 7 bases removed from V and 5 bases from J, the gap between germline ends came to 12 bases. Germline assignment: CDR1 KGHSH and CDR2 LQKENI. Sequenced: peripheral blood. The sequence derives from a man in his fifties or sixties who had recovered from COVID-19. The chain combines TRBV18 with TRBJ2-7; D is perhaps TRBD2 (5 bases). CDR3: CASFARGDEQYF. The CDR3 nucleotides are TGTGCCAGCTTCGCTCGGGGTGACGAGCAGTACTTC.